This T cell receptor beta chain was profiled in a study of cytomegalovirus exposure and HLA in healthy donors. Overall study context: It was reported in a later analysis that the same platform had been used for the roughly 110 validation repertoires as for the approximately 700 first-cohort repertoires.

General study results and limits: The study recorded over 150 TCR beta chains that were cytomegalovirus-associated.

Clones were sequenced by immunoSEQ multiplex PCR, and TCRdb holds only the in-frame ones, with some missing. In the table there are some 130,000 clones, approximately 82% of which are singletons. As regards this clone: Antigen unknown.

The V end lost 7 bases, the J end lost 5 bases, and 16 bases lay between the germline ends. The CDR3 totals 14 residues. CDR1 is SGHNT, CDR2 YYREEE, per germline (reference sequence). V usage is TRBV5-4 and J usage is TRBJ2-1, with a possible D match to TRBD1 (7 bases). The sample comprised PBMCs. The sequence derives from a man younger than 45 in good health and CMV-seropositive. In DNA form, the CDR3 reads TGTGCCAGCTCAGGGGGGCAAAGGGACAATGAGCAGTTCTTC. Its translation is CASSGGQRDNEQFF.